This T cell receptor beta chain is drawn from a study of blood T cell repertoires in COVID-19. Study details: Researchers got acute and convalescent COVID-19 samples from the United States, Italy and Spain. PBMCs, B-cell-depleted T cells, or T cells provided the cDNA or gDNA that made up the material.

Trimming at V came to 3 bases and at J to 7 bases, leaving 8 bases not matched to a gene. This CDR3 comprises 15 residues. From germline, CDR1 is KGHSY and CDR2 FQNENV. Libraries were prepared by immunoSEQ multiplex PCR; TCRdb keeps only in-frame clonotypes and omits some of them. The sample carries around 100,000 clones, 84% recorded once. The clonotype was recovered from a man in his 60s with acute or convalescent COVID-19. The chain uses TRBV16 and TRBJ2-7; 11 nucleotides line up with TRBD1. The sequenced sample consisted of peripheral blood. CDR3 protein: CASSQDRGRSGEQYF. CDR3 nucleotide sequence: TGTGCCAGCAGCCAGGACAGGGGGCGGTCTGGGGAGCAGTACTTC. Full variable domain (rest looked up from reference TRBV16 and TRBJ2-7): GEEVAQTPKHLVRGEGQKAKLYCAPIKGHSYVFWYQQVLKNEFKFLISFQNENVFDETGMPKERFSAKCLPNSPCSLEIQATKLEDSAVYFCASSQDRGRSGEQYFGPGTRLTVT.